This T cell receptor beta chain stems from a study of T cells in Graves' hyperthyroidism and ophthalmopathy. The CDR3 runs to 16 residues. V was clipped by 5 bases and J by 4 bases; unmatched bases: 8. Germline V gene lookup returns CDR1 SGHVS and CDR2 FNYEAQ. General study findings and limits: Peripheral blood also featured most of the thyroid clonotypes expanded above 0.001. In the analysis, a 13 V-J model separated ophthalmopathy from stable hyperthyroidism.

Amplified TCR beta CDR3 regions derived from RNA transcripts. The primer set for the first-round RT-PCR of the TCR CDR3 was HTBI. TCRdb processed the multiplex PCR reads anew with MiXCR; each CDR3 protein has one entry. The top ten hold around 28% of the sample, which has 350,000 to 450,000 distinct CDR3 sequences, over 12% seen once. This clonotype was picked up many times. Its specificity is not known. The sample was blood. The genes are TRBV7-6 and TRBJ2-1; TRBD2 matches at 10 bases. This TCR was sampled from a man between 45 and 60 years old with Graves' ophthalmopathy. The CDR3: CASSRRGTSEYNEQFF. CDR3 in DNA: TGTGCCAGCAGCCGACGGGGGACTAGCGAATACAATGAGCAGTTCTTC.